Presented here are 31 T cell receptor beta chains from one specimen sequenced in a study of PD-L1 blockade in urothelial cancer. The data were produced by immunoSEQ multiplex PCR, yet TCRdb's version contains in-frame clones alone and is incomplete. The data contain tens of thousands of clones, around four fifths of them singletons. Time point defined: pretreatment peripheral blood. This material consisted of PBMCs, taken around atezolizumab (anti-PD-L1) treatment. Source of these receptors: a man aged 35 to 55 with urothelial cancer.

The CDR3 is CSVEEAGGPSGEQYF. The DNA of the CDR3 is TGCAGCGTTGAAGAGGCGGGAGGGCCGTCTGGGGAGCAGTACTTC. The chain links TRBV29-1 to TRBJ2-7; the match to TRBD2 covers 9 bases. J lost 7 bases, V lost 0 bases, and 10 bases had no gene match. CDR3 size: 15 residues. Germline V gene sequence: CDR1 SQVTM, CDR2 ANQGSEA.

V and J are TRBV6-5 and TRBJ2-1; D ambiguous. This CDR3 has 15 amino acids. Trimming removed 2 bases at V and 5 bases at J, with 13 bases between. In germline, CDR1 is MNHEY, CDR2 SVGAGI. Written as DNA, the CDR3 is TGTGCCAGCAGTTACCCTCGAGACACCCACAATGAGCAGTTCTTC. This translates into CASSYPRDTHNEQFF.

This clone was observed a handful of times. V is TRBV30 and J is TRBJ2-2, with 11 bases fitting TRBD1. From germline, CDR1 is GTSNPN and CDR2 SVGIG (reference sequence). V shed 0 bases and J 0 bases; nucleotides not matched to a gene: 12. The CDR3 spans 20 residues. This CDR3 reads CAWSVLWDRGNRANTGELFF. The CDR3, as DNA: TGTGCCTGGAGTGTACTATGGGACAGGGGGAATCGCGCGAACACCGGGGAGCTGTTTTTT.

This chain joins TRBV7-3 and TRBJ2-3; D is possibly TRBD2 (6 bases). V shed 6 bases and J shed 0 bases, with 13 bases lying between them. This CDR3 region has 15 residues. Germline loops: CDR1 SGHTA, CDR2 FQGTGA. The chain's CDR3 is CASRSDGGSTDTQYF. In DNA, the CDR3 is TGTGCCAGCAGGTCCGACGGGGGAAGCACAGATACGCAGTATTTT.

The chain carries TRBV28 and TRBJ1-2, with TRBD1 as a possible D gene (6 bases). The CDR3 consists of 12 residues. The V and J ends lost 6 bases and 4 bases respectively, with 9 bases between them. Per germline, CDR1 MDHEN and CDR2 SYDVKM. CDR3 loop: CASRTGIYGYTF. As DNA, the CDR3 is TGTGCCAGCAGGACAGGTATCTATGGCTACACCTTC.

The rearrangement joins TRBV6-5 to TRBJ2-1; 9 nucleotides line up with TRBD1. V lost 0 bases, J lost 6 bases, and 0 bases stayed unmatched. CDR3 length equals 14 residues. CDR1 and CDR2 (germline): MNHEY, SVGAGI. The CDR3, as DNA: TGTGCCAGCAGTTACTCGACAGGGGGCAATGAGCAGTTCTTC. This encodes CASSYSTGGNEQFF.

The CDR3 spells CASSDDREGETQYF. CDR3 sequence (DNA): TGTGCCAGCAGTGATGACAGGGAAGGGGAGACCCAGTACTTC. The V gene is TRBV27, the J gene TRBJ2-5; 7 bases agree with TRBD1. The junction had 8 bases not matched to a gene; V was cut back by 5 bases and J by 5 bases. CDR1 and CDR2 from the germline V gene are MNHEY and SMNVEV (reference sequence). The CDR3 has 14 amino acids.

The chain recombines TRBV18 with TRBJ1-4; the D gene is possibly TRBD1 (5 bases). Germline V lookup: CDR1 KGHSH, CDR2 LQKENI. V lost 6 bases and J lost 8, with 16 bases in between. The CDR3 is 14 amino acids. CDR3 in amino acids: CASSLGWRGEKLFF. The DNA for the CDR3 is TGTGCCAGCTCCCTTGGGTGGAGGGGAGAAAAACTGTTTTTT.

The chain recombines TRBV4-2 with TRBJ1-4; 7 nucleotides match TRBD1. There are 15 residues in the CDR3. CDR1 is LGHNA and CDR2 is YNFKEQ in the germline V gene. After removal of 4 bases from V and 0 bases from J, the junction contained 2 bases not matched to a gene. This chain's CDR3 is CASSRQGATNEKLFF. DNA for the CDR3: TGTGCCAGCAGCCGCCAGGGGGCAACTAATGAAAAACTGTTTTTT.

The chain combines TRBV27 with TRBJ2-7; maybe TRBD2 (6 bases). The germline CDR1 and CDR2 sequences are MNHEY and SMNVEV (reference sequence). The V end lost 8 bases, the J end lost 5 bases, and 16 bases lay between the germline ends. The CDR3 is made up of 13 amino acids. CDR3 bases: TGTGCCAGCTCGACTAGAAGAATTAACGAGCAGTACTTC. Its translation is CASSTRRINEQYF.

The table lists this clone with a few counts. The V and J genes are TRBV19 and TRBJ2-4, with 12 bases aligning to TRBD2. Germline V lookup: CDR1 LNHDA, CDR2 SQIVND (reference sequence). The length of the CDR3 is 18 residues. Unmatched junction bases numbered 8, after V lost 5 bases and J lost 0 bases. The CDR3 nucleotides read TGTGCCAGTAGTTTCGGACTAGCGGGATTCCGAGCCAAAAACATTCAGTACTTC. Translation: CASSFGLAGFRAKNIQYF. The variable domain in full, completed from reference TRBV19 and TRBJ2-4, reads DGGITQSPKYLFRKEGQNVTLSCEQNLNHDAMYWYRQDPGQGLRLIYYSQIVNDFQKGDIAEGYSVSREKKESFPLTVTSAQKNPTAFYLCASSFGLAGFRAKNIQYFGAGTRLSVL.

This rearrangement joins TRBV19 to TRBJ2-7, with no clear D. CDR1 is LNHDA and CDR2 is SQIVND in the germline V gene (reference sequence). This CDR3 contains 13 residues. V was shortened by 7 bases and J by 2 bases, with 12 bases between the two germline ends. The CDR3 spells CASISECPYEQYF. DNA of the CDR3: TGTGCCAGTATTTCGGAGTGTCCCTACGAGCAGTACTTC. The whole variable domain, filled in from reference TRBV19 and TRBJ2-7, reads DGGITQSPKYLFRKEGQNVTLSCEQNLNHDAMYWYRQDPGQGLRLIYYSQIVNDFQKGDIAEGYSVSREKKESFPLTVTSAQKNPTAFYLCASISECPYEQYFGPGTRLTVT.

J is TRBJ2-7 and V is TRBV19; possible D gene TRBD2, 6 bases. The CDR3 length is 13 residues. Trimming took off 5 bases at V and 3 bases at J, with 11 bases between the two ends. CDR1 is LNHDA, CDR2 SQIVND, per germline (reference sequence). The CDR3, as DNA: TGTGCCAGTAGTGGAGGGAAGAGCTACGAGCAGTACTTC. Amino acids: CASSGGKSYEQYF. The full variable domain, completed using reference TRBV19 and TRBJ2-7, is DGGITQSPKYLFRKEGQNVTLSCEQNLNHDAMYWYRQDPGQGLRLIYYSQIVNDFQKGDIAEGYSVSREKKESFPLTVTSAQKNPTAFYLCASSGGKSYEQYFGPGTRLTVT.

V usage is TRBV5-4 and J usage is TRBJ2-7, with TRBD1 matching 7 bases. The trim removed 4 bases at V and 1 base at J, leaving 2 bases unmatched. CDR1 and CDR2 from the germline V gene are SGHNT and YYREEE (reference sequence). The CDR3 covers 13 residues. The CDR3 region has the DNA TGTGCCAGCAGCCGGACAGGATCCTACGAGCAGTACTTC. Its translation is CASSRTGSYEQYF.

This rearrangement joins TRBV29-1 to TRBJ2-5, with TRBD1 matching 7 bases. CDR1 and CDR2 (germline): SQVTM, ANQGSEA. The CDR3 loop spans 14 amino acids. Trimming at V came to 6 bases and at J to 6 bases, leaving 13 bases not matched to a gene. The CDR3 bases are TGCAGCGTCCCGGCGACAGGGTTCATGAAGACCCAGTACTTC. Translating it yields CSVPATGFMKTQYF.

The chain links TRBV7-9 to TRBJ2-2; D is ambiguous. CDR1 and CDR2 from the germline V gene are SEHNR and FQNEAQ (reference sequence). The CDR3 contains 16 residues. The V gene lost 3 bases and the J gene lost 3 bases, with 14 bases spanning the gap. CDR3 residues: CASSFVPGLDTGELFF. The CDR3 DNA follows: TGTGCCAGCAGCTTCGTACCTGGCTTGGACACCGGGGAGCTGTTTTTT.

This chain connects TRBV4-2 to TRBJ1-2; tentatively, D is TRBD1 (5 bases). Trimming shortened V by 8 bases and J by 2 bases, and 18 bases separated the two germline ends. Germline CDR1 and CDR2: LGHNA and YNFKEQ. The CDR3 has 15 residues. CDR3 sequence: CASRSQDTVNYGYTF. CDR3 nucleotide sequence: TGTGCCAGCCGGTCTCAGGACACCGTAAACTATGGCTACACCTTC.

The chain links TRBV30 to TRBJ2-7, with D perhaps TRBD2 (6 bases). The V gene lost 0 bases and the J gene lost 3 bases, with 12 bases spanning the gap. Germline V gives CDR1 GTSNPN, CDR2 SVGIG (reference sequence). CDR3 length: 14 residues. The CDR3 DNA reads as TGTGCCTGGAGTGTAGGCGGGACGATCTACGAGCAGTACTTC. It yields the protein CAWSVGGTIYEQYF.

The gene calls are TRBV4-2 and TRBJ2-2; D is perhaps TRBD1 (6 bases). This CDR3 comprises 17 residues. CDR1 and CDR2 from the germline V gene are LGHNA and YNFKEQ. Trimming took off 4 bases at V and 3 bases at J, with 18 bases between the two ends. This CDR3 reads CASSPFLRGTDTGELFF. The CDR3 DNA is TGTGCCAGCAGCCCTTTCCTCAGGGGTACGGACACCGGGGAGCTGTTTTTT.

The chain combines TRBV19 with TRBJ2-5; possible D gene TRBD2, 5 bases. The CDR3 covers 13 residues. The germline V gene encodes CDR1 LNHDA and CDR2 SQIVND (reference sequence). Trimming removed 5 bases from V and 1 base from J, with 8 bases in between. In DNA, the CDR3 is TGTGCCAGTAGTCCGGGGAGCCAAGAGACCCAGTACTTC. Amino acid sequence: CASSPGSQETQYF.

In this sample, this clone turned up once. The chain recombines TRBV30 with TRBJ1-1; D may be TRBD1 (5 bases). The V gene's germline CDR1 is GTSNPN and CDR2 SVGIG (reference sequence). The CDR3 runs 13 residues. V was cut by 3 bases and J by 4 bases, with 12 bases left in between. CDR3 nucleotide sequence: TGTGCCTGGAGAAAGGGGTCGAGCACTGAAGCTTTCTTT. Protein product: CAWRKGSSTEAFF.

The CDR3: CASSLASTTGANQPQHF. For the CDR3, the DNA is TGTGCCAGCAGCTTGGCCTCGACGACAGGGGCTAATCAGCCCCAGCATTTT. The chain uses TRBV5-5 and TRBJ1-5, with TRBD1 matching over 8 bases. Losses at the gene ends were 0 bases for V and 4 bases for J; bases not matched to a gene: 9. The CDR3 covers 17 residues. Germline V gives CDR1 SGHKS, CDR2 YYEKEE (reference sequence).

The chain couples TRBV6-4 to TRBJ2-2; 7 positions agree with TRBD2. CDR3 length equals 13 residues. V was clipped by 4 bases and J by 5 bases; unmatched bases: 1. Germline CDR1 and CDR2: MRHNA and SNTAGT. The CDR3 DNA is TGTGCCAGCAGTGTGGGAGGGACCGGGGAGCTGTTTTTT. Residues: CASSVGGTGELFF.

The J gene is TRBJ1-1, the V gene TRBV6-6, with TRBD1 identical over 7 bases. CDR1 is MNHNY and CDR2 is SVGAGI in the germline V gene (reference sequence). V dropped 6 bases and J dropped 1; count of bases not matched to a gene: 5. The length of the CDR3 is 14 residues. CDR3 in amino acids: CASRYQGGNTEAFF. The CDR3 DNA follows: TGTGCCAGCAGATACCAGGGGGGGAACACTGAAGCTTTCTTT.

V usage is TRBV7-6 and J usage is TRBJ2-7, with 7 positions matching TRBD2. After removal of 6 bases from V and 0 bases from J, the junction contained 8 bases not matched to a gene. The CDR3 is made up of 15 amino acids. In germline, CDR1 is SGHVS, CDR2 FNYEAQ. CDR3 in DNA: TGTGCCAGCAGTTCCCGCCCGGGGGGCTCCTACGAGCAGTACTTC. Translating gives CASSSRPGGSYEQYF.

The chain uses TRBV5-4 and TRBJ2-5; a weak D match, TRBD2 (5 bases). The germline gives CDR1 SGHNT, CDR2 YYREEE (reference sequence). The germline V and J ends were trimmed by 4 bases and 5 bases, with 15 bases remaining between them. The CDR3 covers 14 residues. This chain's CDR3 is CASSTQTRAETQYF. CDR3 nucleotides: TGTGCCAGCAGCACTCAAACTAGGGCGGAGACCCAGTACTTC.

The chain is built from TRBV6-1 and TRBJ1-1, with 7 positions matching TRBD1. The CDR3 is 13 amino acids. V was pared by 11 bases and J by 1 base, with 7 bases of the junction left unmatched. CDR1 and CDR2 from the germline V gene are MNHNS and SASEGT. CDR3 loop: CAGKDRPNTEAFF. The DNA of the CDR3 is TGTGCCGGTAAGGACAGGCCGAACACTGAAGCTTTCTTT.

This rearrangement joins TRBV28 to TRBJ2-2; no clear D. Germline-derived CDR1 and CDR2 are MDHEN and SYDVKM. V was cut by 1 base and J by 7 bases, with 10 bases left in between. This CDR3 has 14 residues. CDR3 amino acids: CASSLSIRGGELFF. The CDR3 region has the DNA TGTGCCAGCAGTTTATCCATTCGCGGCGGGGAGCTGTTTTTT.

The chain joins TRBV19 to TRBJ2-7, with D hard to call. V was trimmed by 5 bases and J by 0 bases, leaving 17 bases between them. The CDR3 extends over 16 amino acids. The germline CDR1 and CDR2 sequences are LNHDA and SQIVND (reference sequence). CDR3 sequence: CASSSSDGRSSYEQYF. The CDR3 coding sequence is TGTGCCAGTAGTTCCTCGGATGGGCGCTCCTCCTACGAGCAGTACTTC.

The chain joins TRBV19 to TRBJ1-2; tentatively, D is TRBD1 (5 bases). CDR1 and CDR2 from the germline V gene are LNHDA and SQIVND (reference sequence). The V end was cut by 3 bases, the J end by 3 bases, with 8 bases between. This CDR3 comprises 13 residues. The CDR3 sequence: CASSIRQHYGYTF. CDR3 coding DNA: TGTGCCAGTAGTATCCGACAGCACTATGGCTACACCTTC.

The chain carries TRBV27 and TRBJ1-1; weak D call: TRBD1 (5 bases). The CDR3 length is 15 residues. CDR1 and CDR2 from the germline V gene are MNHEY and SMNVEV (reference sequence). V was trimmed by 2 bases and J by 1 base, leaving 11 bases between them. The CDR3 DNA reads TGTGCCAGCAGTTTAACGACAGTTCCGAACACTGAAGCTTTCTTT. Translation gives CASSLTTVPNTEAFF.